This TCR beta chain is from a study of vaccination and CD4 T cells after COVID-19. Study-wide background: Six males and four females, two Hispanic, made up the convalescents. A median of approximately 75 days (range 14 to 241) separated dose two from the taking of post-vaccine samples.

The CDR3 is made up of 14 amino acids. The germline gives CDR1 MNHEY, CDR2 SVGAGI. Trimming left V 1 base short and J 6 bases short, with 13 bases between. As to treatment: roughly ten-day PBMC culture with coronavirus spike peptide pools or control peptides (ViraFEST assay). For ViraFEST, peptide pools expanded antigen-specific T cells, after which the TCRs were sequenced. With respect to this clonotype: Its antigen is as yet unknown.

The Oncomine TCR Beta short-read assay sequenced DNA from cultured CD4+ T cells. MiXCR, applied by TCRdb to the PCR reads, yields one record per CDR3 protein. The repertoire holds about 14,000 distinct CDR3 sequences, with around 49% as singletons. The sequenced sample was CD4+ T cells from blood, cultured in vitro, obtained before SARS-CoV-2 vaccination. This TCR was recovered from a human donor who had recovered from COVID-19. V usage is TRBV6-5 and J usage is TRBJ2-7, with D hard to call. The CDR3 loop is CASSYYVGRGEQYF. The CDR3 DNA reads as TGTGCCAGCAGTTACTACGTAGGTCGTGGCGAGCAGTACTTC.